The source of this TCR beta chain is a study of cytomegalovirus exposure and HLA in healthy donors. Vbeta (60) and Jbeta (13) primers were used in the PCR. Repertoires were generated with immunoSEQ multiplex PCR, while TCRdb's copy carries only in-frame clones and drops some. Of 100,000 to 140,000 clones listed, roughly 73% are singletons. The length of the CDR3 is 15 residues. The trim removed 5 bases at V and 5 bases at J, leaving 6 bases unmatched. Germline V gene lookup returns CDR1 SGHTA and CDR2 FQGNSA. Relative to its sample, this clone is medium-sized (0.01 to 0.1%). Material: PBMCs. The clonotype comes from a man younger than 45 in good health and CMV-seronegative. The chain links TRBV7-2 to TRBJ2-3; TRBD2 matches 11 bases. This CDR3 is CASSRSGGALDTQYF. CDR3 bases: TGTGCCAGCAGCCGTAGCGGGGGGGCCTTAGATACGCAGTATTTT.